These 30 T cell receptor beta chains came from one sample sequenced in a study of blood T cell repertoires in COVID-19. The protocol was immunoSEQ multiplex PCR, while the TCRdb copy is restricted to in-frame clones and leaves out a portion. This sample has 250,000 to 350,000 clones, with about 88% found just once. Sequenced sample: peripheral blood. These receptors were collected from a woman aged 60-75 years with acute or convalescent COVID-19.

The chain links TRBV3-1 (or the pseudogene TRBV3-2) to TRBJ1-1, with D perhaps matching TRBD1 (5 bases). Germline V gene lookup returns CDR1 LGHDT and CDR2 YNNKEL (reference sequence). This CDR3 comprises 14 residues. The germline V and J ends were trimmed by 1 base and 8 bases, with 14 bases remaining between them. CDR3 sequence reads: CASSQGTGLGEAFF. For the CDR3, the DNA is TGTGCCAGCAGCCAAGGAACAGGTCTGGGAGAAGCTTTCTTT.

The V call is TRBV5-6, the J call TRBJ2-7; TRBD2 matches at 9 bases. J was trimmed by 6 bases and V by 0 bases; bases with no gene match: 7. Germline CDR1 and CDR2: SGHDT and YYEEEE. The CDR3 is 15 amino acids. DNA of the CDR3: TGTGCCAGCAGCTTGGCCGCGGGAGGGTCGATCGAGCAGTACTTC. Its translation: CASSLAAGGSIEQYF.

V usage is TRBV5-1 and J usage is TRBJ2-3; maybe TRBD2 (7 bases). Germline V CDR1 and CDR2: SGHRS, YFSETQ. The CDR3 length is 15 residues. Trimming removed 0 bases at V and 4 bases at J, with 12 bases between. The CDR3 DNA sequence: TGCGCCAGCAGCTTGGAGGGGGGGCTAGCAGATACGCAGTATTTT. Protein: CASSLEGGLADTQYF.

CDR3 sequence reads: CASSLDPVGNTIYF. The CDR3 bases are TGTGCCAGCAGCTTGGATCCCGTTGGAAACACCATATATTTT. This sequence joins TRBV5-5 and TRBJ1-3; D is unresolved. This CDR3 is 14 amino acids long. Between the trimmed V and J ends, which lost 0 bases and 3 bases, there was a span of 7 bases. Germline-derived CDR1 and CDR2 are SGHKS and YYEKEE (reference sequence).

In its sample, this clone was seen once. The chain combines TRBV7-9 with TRBJ2-3, with 16 bases that match TRBD2. V trimming: 8 bases; J trimming: 0 bases; junction bases outside the gene matches: 2. From germline, CDR1 is SEHNR and CDR2 FQNEAQ (reference sequence). This CDR3 is 16 amino acids long. The CDR3 loop is CASPGLAGGSTDTQYF. Written as DNA, the CDR3 is TGTGCCAGCCCGGGACTAGCGGGAGGGAGCACAGATACGCAGTATTTT.

Only one count was recorded for this clone. This chain uses TRBV12-3 or TRBV12-4 with TRBJ2-2, with a tentative D call TRBD2 (5 bases). There are 13 residues in the CDR3. The V and J ends lost 8 bases and 4 bases respectively, with 11 bases between them. In DNA form, the CDR3 reads TGTGCCAGCGAACTAGTTGGCACCGGGGAGCTGTTTTTT. Protein: CASELVGTGELFF.

V usage is TRBV23-1 and J usage is TRBJ1-5; D gene ambiguous. TRBV23-1 is an ORF for which the function is uncertain. This CDR3 is 17 amino acids long. V was trimmed by 0 bases and J by 3 bases, leaving 15 bases between them. CDR3 nucleotide sequence: TGCGCCAGCAGTCAATCGGAGGCTCGGGCGCACAATCAGCCCCAGCATTTT. This sequence encodes CASSQSEARAHNQPQHF.

The chain uses TRBV5-4 and TRBJ2-6; 7 nucleotides agree with TRBD1. CDR1 SGHNT and CDR2 YYREEE come from the germline V gene (reference sequence). The trim removed 6 bases at V and 2 bases at J, leaving 5 bases unmatched. The length of the CDR3 is 15 residues. The CDR3 coding sequence is TGTGCCAGCAACCTCCAGGGGGCTGGGGCCAACGTCCTGACTTTC. Its protein is CASNLQGAGANVLTF.

This chain connects TRBV3-1 (or the pseudogene TRBV3-2) to TRBJ2-2, with 7 nucleotides matching TRBD1. From germline, CDR1 is LGHDT and CDR2 YNNKEL (reference sequence). This CDR3 comprises 19 residues. Trimming at V came to 0 bases and at J to 1 base, leaving 11 bases not matched to a gene. In nucleotides, the CDR3 is TGTGCCAGCAGCCAAGAAGTCCTAGTGAGACAGGGGAACACCGGGGAGCTGTTTTTT. It is translated as CASSQEVLVRQGNTGELFF.

The chain joins TRBV19 to TRBJ1-1, with 8 positions matching TRBD1. The CDR3 covers 15 residues. Per the germline V gene, CDR1 is LNHDA and CDR2 is SQIVND (reference sequence). After removal of 5 bases from V and 4 bases from J, the junction contained 9 bases not matched to a gene. The chain's CDR3 is CASSLLGTGSTEAFF. The CDR3 bases are TGTGCCAGTAGTCTCCTCGGGACAGGCTCCACTGAAGCTTTCTTT. The whole variable domain, filled in from reference TRBV19 and TRBJ1-1, reads DGGITQSPKYLFRKEGQNVTLSCEQNLNHDAMYWYRQDPGQGLRLIYYSQIVNDFQKGDIAEGYSVSREKKESFPLTVTSAQKNPTAFYLCASSLLGTGSTEAFFGQGTRLTVV.

This clone was picked up one time. The genes are TRBV6-1 and TRBJ2-1; 10 nucleotides agree with TRBD2. The J segment lost 3 bases and the V segment lost 4 bases, leaving 6 bases of the junction unmatched. The CDR3 runs to 16 residues. Germline-derived CDR1 and CDR2 are MNHNS and SASEGT. The CDR3 region is CASSAASGSFYNEQFF. In nucleotides, the CDR3 is TGTGCCAGCAGTGCTGCTAGCGGGAGCTTCTACAATGAGCAGTTCTTC.

The table lists this clone with a count of one. The V call is TRBV6-5, the J call TRBJ1-2; no definite D call. This CDR3 contains 15 residues. V was pared by 0 bases and J by 4 bases, with 12 bases between. In germline, CDR1 is MNHEY, CDR2 SVGAGI. The CDR3 DNA sequence: TGTGCCAGCAGTTACTCGGAGGGCGGAAGCTATGGCTACACCTTC. Its translation: CASSYSEGGSYGYTF.

The J gene is TRBJ2-2, the V gene TRBV6-5; a weak D match, TRBD2 (5 bases). The CDR3 contains 13 residues. Between the trimmed V and J ends, which lost 7 bases and 7 bases, there was a span of 13 bases. CDR1 and CDR2 from the germline V gene are MNHEY and SVGAGI. CDR3 region: CASTVERDGELFF. The CDR3 DNA reads as TGTGCCAGCACCGTAGAGAGGGACGGGGAGCTGTTTTTT.

The V and J genes are TRBV27 and TRBJ2-7; TRBD2 aligns across 9 bases. CDR1 is MNHEY, CDR2 SMNVEV, per germline (reference sequence). CDR3 length: 16 amino acids. The V and J ends lost 3 bases and 7 bases, in that order; junction bases with no gene match: 13. CDR3 loop: CASSFPAEGGRVEQYF. In nucleotides, the CDR3 is TGTGCCAGCAGTTTTCCCGCGGAGGGCGGGAGGGTAGAGCAGTACTTC.

CDR3 amino acids: CASSTDRVNTEAFF. The CDR3 nucleotides are TGTGCCAGCAGCACCGACAGGGTGAACACTGAAGCTTTCTTT. The gene calls are TRBV9 and TRBJ1-1; 7 positions match TRBD1. The V gene end was trimmed by 4 bases and the J gene end by 0 bases; junction bases not matched to a gene: 3. Germline lookup yields CDR1 SGDLS and CDR2 YYNGEE. CDR3 length equals 14 residues.

Points on this clone: Relative to the germline gene, one junction end is altered; a read error may explain this. CDR3 nucleotide sequence: TGTGCCAGCAGGCAAGCCGGGACTAGCGGGGAGCAGTACTTC. Amino acid sequence: CASRQAGTSGEQYF. This chain joins TRBV4-2 and TRBJ2-7; 12 bases line up with TRBD2. Germline CDR1 and CDR2: LGHNA and YNFKEQ. This CDR3 region has 14 residues.

This sequence joins TRBV6-2 or TRBV6-3 and TRBJ1-1; 8 bases align to TRBD1. Unmatched junction bases numbered 3, after V lost 5 bases and J lost 4 bases. The germline V gene has CDR1 MNHEY and CDR2 SVGEGT. The CDR3 spans 13 residues. The CDR3 region is CASSRTGGTEAFF. The CDR3 bases are TGTGCCAGCAGTAGAACAGGGGGCACTGAAGCTTTCTTT.

The chain's CDR3 is CASIGDRATSGRDNEQFF. Written as DNA, the CDR3 is TGTGCCAGCATTGGGGACAGGGCGACTAGCGGGAGGGATAATGAGCAGTTCTTC. The chain combines TRBV7-9 with TRBJ2-1; 14 bases map to TRBD2. Germline V gene data show CDR1 as SEHNR and CDR2 as FQNEAQ (reference sequence). The V gene end was trimmed by 7 bases and the J gene end by 7 bases; junction bases not matched to a gene: 15. The CDR3 runs 18 residues.

The chain combines TRBV6-2 or TRBV6-3 with TRBJ2-1, with 15 bases lining up with TRBD2. V shed 2 bases, J shed 3 bases, and the junction held 8 bases outside the gene matches. The CDR3 is 19 residues long. Germline V CDR1 and CDR2: MNHEY, SVGEGT. The CDR3 protein is CASSYRTSGGDPLYNEQFF. The CDR3 DNA reads as TGTGCCAGCAGTTACCGGACTAGCGGGGGGGATCCGCTCTACAATGAGCAGTTCTTC.

The chain is built from TRBV28 and TRBJ1-3; D gene unclear. Germline CDR1 reads MDHEN; CDR2 reads SYDVKM. V was cut by 2 bases and J by 3 bases, with 17 bases left in between. This CDR3 comprises 17 residues. The CDR3 is CASSLEVRLGYGNTIYF. DNA for the CDR3: TGTGCCAGCAGTTTAGAAGTTAGGTTGGGCTATGGAAACACCATATATTTT.

This clone was found a few times. The rearrangement joins TRBV6-2 or TRBV6-3 to TRBJ2-1, with D possibly being TRBD2 (6 bases). The germline V gene encodes CDR1 MNHEY and CDR2 SVGEGT. Trimming took off 5 bases at V and 8 bases at J, with 10 bases between the two ends. The CDR3 consists of 12 residues. CDR3 DNA sequence: TGTGCCAGCAGTAACCTAGCGTATGAGCAGTTCTTC. It translates to CASSNLAYEQFF.

V usage is TRBV3-1 (or the pseudogene TRBV3-2) and J usage is TRBJ2-7; D unclear. This CDR3 region has 13 residues. V was clipped by 2 bases and J by 3 bases, with 8 bases between them. Germline CDR1 LGHDT, CDR2 YNNKEL (reference sequence). CDR3 loop: CASSQNFFYEQYF. The DNA of the CDR3 is TGTGCCAGCAGCCAAAACTTCTTCTACGAGCAGTACTTC.

The chain carries TRBV13 and TRBJ1-2; D possibly corresponds to TRBD1 (6 bases). The germline gives CDR1 PRHDT, CDR2 FYEKMQ (reference sequence). Between the trimmed V and J ends, which lost 2 bases and 4 bases, there was a span of 14 bases. The CDR3 spans 15 residues. The CDR3 sequence is CASSLIRDTSYGYTF. The CDR3 DNA reads as TGTGCCAGCAGCTTAATCCGGGACACAAGCTATGGCTACACCTTC.

J is TRBJ1-2 and V is TRBV7-2; 11 nucleotides match TRBD1. CDR3 length: 16 residues. Unmatched junction bases numbered 7, after V lost 2 bases and J lost 5 bases. Germline CDR1 SGHTA, CDR2 FQGNSA. The CDR3 DNA follows: TGTGCCAGCAGCTTACTTCCGGGACAGGGGGTATATGGCTACACCTTC. It specifies CASSLLPGQGVYGYTF.

The gene calls are TRBV10-3 and TRBJ2-1; D gene ambiguous. The germline V gene encodes CDR1 ENHRY and CDR2 SYGVKD. Trimming took 4 bases from V and 8 from J, leaving 12 bases between them. The CDR3 totals 13 residues. As DNA, the CDR3 is TGTGCCATCAGTGTCGAGGAGATCCATGAGCAGTTCTTC. Its protein product is CAISVEEIHEQFF.

The chain is built from TRBV20-1 and TRBJ1-5, with unresolved D. Trimming removed 3 bases from V and 8 bases from J, with 14 bases in between. Germline V gene lookup returns CDR1 DFQATT and CDR2 SNEGSKA (reference sequence). The CDR3 has 13 residues. This CDR3 is CSASRATKEPQHF. The CDR3 DNA sequence: TGCAGTGCTAGTAGAGCGACTAAAGAGCCCCAGCATTTT.

This clone was seen a few times. V is TRBV14 and J is TRBJ1-2; 9 nucleotides match TRBD1. The V gene's germline CDR1 is SGHDN and CDR2 FVKESK. V gave up 4 bases and J gave up 10 bases; unmatched junction bases: 10. CDR3 size: 14 residues. The CDR3 here is CASSRLGQGRAYTF. The CDR3, as DNA: TGTGCCAGCAGCCGCTTGGGACAGGGCCGTGCCTACACCTTC.

The chain is built from TRBV3-1 (or the pseudogene TRBV3-2) and TRBJ2-7; 8 bases are a match to TRBD2. CDR1 and CDR2 (germline): LGHDT, YNNKEL (reference sequence). Germline trimming cut 1 base from V and 9 bases from J; bases unmatched to any gene: 5. CDR3 size: 13 residues. The CDR3 coding sequence is TGTGCCAGCAGCCAAGCGGGAGGGCCGGTGCAGTACTTC. Residues: CASSQAGGPVQYF.

The sample holds one count of this clone. This CDR3 is CAISERQGARGYTF. The CDR3 nucleotides are TGTGCCATCAGTGAACGACAGGGGGCGCGAGGCTACACCTTC. The rearrangement uses TRBV10-3 and TRBJ1-2; the match to TRBD1 covers 10 bases. Looked up from germline, CDR1 is ENHRY and CDR2 is SYGVKD. Trimming at V came to 3 bases and at J to 8 bases, leaving 6 bases not matched to a gene. The CDR3 sequence is 14 residues long.

The sample holds one count of this clone. The rearrangement uses TRBV13 and TRBJ2-1; D is possibly TRBD2 (7 bases). V was clipped by 3 bases and J by 9 bases, with 15 bases between them. The germline CDR1 and CDR2 sequences are PRHDT and FYEKMQ (reference sequence). This CDR3 spans 14 amino acids. CDR3 nucleotides: TGTGCCAGCAGCTTGTCGGCGGGGGCCGGTGAGCAGTTCTTC. It translates to CASSLSAGAGEQFF.